Presented here are 22 T cell receptor beta chains from one specimen sequenced in a study of blood T cells in healthy people across ages. A second PCR, run for roughly 7 to 11 cycles, used a sample-barcoded 5' primer plus a J-beta primer mix. From the 5' RACE reads, TCRdb called clonotypes with MiXCR, one entry per CDR3 protein. Seen here are over 950,000 distinct CDR3 sequences, 35% to 40% observed once, and the top ten hold 10% to 15%. The sequenced sample consisted of blood. The source is a man between 18 and 29 years old in good health.

The V and J genes are TRBV20-1 and TRBJ2-7, with 7 bases fitting TRBD1. This CDR3 spans 14 amino acids. V lost 5 bases to trimming and J lost 6 bases; unmatched junction nucleotides: 13. The V gene's germline CDR1 is DFQATT and CDR2 SNEGSKA (reference sequence). DNA for the CDR3: TGCAGTGCTTACCAGGGGGTAGGCGAGAGCGAGCAGTACTTC. Protein sequence: CSAYQGVGESEQYF.

There are a few counts of this clonotype. The rearrangement joins TRBV29-1 to TRBJ2-3; D is unresolved. The CDR3 is 13 amino acids. Trimming took 3 bases from V and 1 from J, leaving 8 bases between them. CDR1 and CDR2 from the germline V gene are SQVTM and ANQGSEA. CDR3 protein: CSVEGQGTDTQYF. In nucleotides, the CDR3 is TGCAGCGTTGAGGGTCAGGGCACAGATACGCAGTATTTT.

This clonotype has just one count. This chain connects TRBV6-1 to TRBJ2-7; D gene uncertain. From germline, CDR1 is MNHNS and CDR2 SASEGT. V was cut by 0 bases and J by 6 bases, with 15 bases left in between. This CDR3 has 15 residues. CDR3 region: CASSEAAFRTSEQYF. CDR3 nucleotides: TGTGCCAGCAGTGAAGCCGCATTCCGGACGTCCGAGCAGTACTTC.

This chain connects TRBV29-1 to TRBJ1-4, with 7 positions matching TRBD1. Germline trimming cut 6 bases from V and 2 bases from J; bases unmatched to any gene: 6. In germline, CDR1 is SQVTM, CDR2 ANQGSEA. The CDR3 has 14 amino acids. The DNA of the CDR3 is TGCAGCGTCGCAACAGGGGTTACTAATGAAAAACTGTTTTTT. As protein: CSVATGVTNEKLFF.

The CDR3 here is CASSSPGAGEKLFF. The DNA of the CDR3 is TGTGCCAGCAGTTCCCCAGGGGCCGGTGAAAAACTGTTTTTT. The rearrangement links TRBV6-5 to TRBJ1-4, with a weak D call TRBD1 (6 bases). V lost 4 bases to trimming and J lost 7 bases, with 13 bases between them. Germline V gives CDR1 MNHEY, CDR2 SVGAGI. The CDR3 runs to 14 residues.

The rearrangement links TRBV2 to TRBJ1-4; 8 nucleotides align to TRBD1. J gave up 0 bases and V 6 bases, and 9 bases lay outside the gene matches. CDR1 and CDR2 from the germline V gene are SNHLY and FYNNEI. This CDR3 contains 17 residues. This chain's CDR3 is CASSGWTGRATNEKLFF. CDR3 DNA: TGTGCCAGCAGCGGATGGACAGGGCGAGCAACTAATGAAAAACTGTTTTTT. Drawing the rest from reference TRBV2 and TRBJ1-4, the complete variable domain is EPEVTQTPSHQVTQMGQEVILRCVPISNHLYFYWYRQILGQKVEFLVSFYNNEISEKSEIFDDQFSVERPDGSNFTLKIRSTKLEDSAMYFCASSGWTGRATNEKLFFGSGTQLSVL.

This clonotype was counted between two and nine times. The chain carries TRBV29-1 and TRBJ2-2, with 13 bases fitting TRBD2. CDR3 length equals 16 residues. CDR1 SQVTM and CDR2 ANQGSEA come from the germline V gene. Germline trimming cut 6 bases from V and 0 bases from J; bases unmatched to any gene: 4. The CDR3 here is CSVSGLAGTNTGELFF. The CDR3 DNA follows: TGCAGCGTGTCGGGACTAGCGGGGACGAACACCGGGGAGCTGTTTTTT.

Comments on this clonotype: Its ends do not fully match the called genes, so a read error is possible. This chain joins TRBV5-1 and TRBJ1-5, with D possibly matching TRBD1 (5 bases). Per germline, CDR1 SGHRS and CDR2 YFSETQ. The CDR3 runs 15 residues. This chain's CDR3 is CASRSGPGSNQSQHF. The CDR3 DNA sequence: TGCGCCAGCAGGTCAGGCCCAGGGAGCAATCAGTCCCAGCATTTT. Using reference TRBV5-1 and TRBJ1-5 for the parts outside the CDR3, the full variable domain is KAGVTQTPRYLIKTRGQQVTLSCSPISGHRSVSWYQQTPGQGLQFLFEYFSETQRNKGNFPGRFSGRQFSNSRSEMNVSTLELGDSALYLCASRSGPGSNQSQHFGDGTRLSIL.

This clonotype has more than one count but fewer than ten. This chain's CDR3 is CASSPLIPTCTDTQYF. Here the CDR3 DNA reads TGTGCCAGCAGCCCACTGATTCCCACTTGCACAGATACGCAGTATTTT. This sequence joins TRBV3-1 and TRBJ2-3; no definite D call. The CDR3 sequence is 16 residues long. Per germline, CDR1 LGHDT and CDR2 YNNKEL (reference sequence). V gave up 4 bases and J gave up 1 base, with 15 bases separating them.

This chain uses TRBV11-2 with TRBJ2-6, with D maybe TRBD2 (5 bases). The germline gives CDR1 SGHAT, CDR2 FQNNGV. The ends were cut back, 1 base at V and 7 bases at J, with 14 bases in the middle. This CDR3 is 16 amino acids long. CDR3: CASSLVSGGSANVLTF. The CDR3 nucleotides are TGTGCCAGCAGCTTAGTATCGGGCGGGTCCGCCAACGTCCTGACTTTC.

V is TRBV4-2 and J is TRBJ1-1; TRBD1 agrees at 10 bases. Germline-derived CDR1 and CDR2 are LGHNA and YNFKEQ. V was pared by 2 bases and J by 4 bases, with 4 bases of the junction left unmatched. There are 15 residues in the CDR3. The CDR3 is CASSQWDRGGTEAFF. Here the CDR3 DNA reads TGTGCCAGCAGCCAATGGGACAGGGGTGGCACTGAAGCTTTCTTT.

This rearrangement joins TRBV29-1 to TRBJ1-4; unclear D gene. The CDR3 is 13 residues long. Between the trimmed V and J ends, which lost 2 bases and 5 bases, there was a span of 9 bases. Germline values: CDR1 SQVTM, CDR2 ANQGSEA. The CDR3 sequence is CSVETTGNEKLFF. The CDR3 DNA reads TGCAGCGTTGAAACCACTGGAAATGAAAAACTGTTTTTT.

Of note for this clonotype: This may be a read error: a much more frequent sequence differs by one nucleotide. This chain joins TRBV20-1 and TRBJ2-4; 8 bases map to TRBD1. The CDR3 has 17 amino acids. After removal of 5 bases from V and 3 bases from J, the junction contained 15 bases not matched to a gene. CDR1 and CDR2 from the germline V gene are DFQATT and SNEGSKA (reference sequence). CDR3 residues: CSAGVLTDRAYKNIQYF. The CDR3 DNA reads as TGCAGTGCTGGAGTCCTGACGGACAGGGCCTACAAAAACATTCAGTACTTC.

This clonotype occurred a few times. The genes are TRBV4-1 and TRBJ1-4, with D unclear. V shed 4 bases and J shed 5 bases, with 14 bases lying between them. The CDR3 spans 15 residues. Germline V gene data show CDR1 as MGHRA and CDR2 as YSYEKL. The CDR3: CASSLGSPLNEKLFF. The DNA for the CDR3 is TGCGCCAGCAGCCTGGGTAGTCCACTCAATGAAAAACTGTTTTTT.

This chain uses TRBV10-3 with TRBJ2-2; D remains ambiguous. The CDR3 runs to 15 residues. Trimming took off 0 bases at V and 5 bases at J, with 10 bases between the two ends. Germline CDR1 is ENHRY and CDR2 is SYGVKD. In DNA form, the CDR3 reads TGTGCCATCAGTGAGTCAGGCTACCAAACCGGGGAGCTGTTTTTT. This sequence encodes CAISESGYQTGELFF.

The gene calls are TRBV6-1 and TRBJ1-4; D is perhaps TRBD1 (5 bases). Germline assignment: CDR1 MNHNS and CDR2 SASEGT. Trimming removed 2 bases at V and 7 bases at J, with 14 bases between. CDR3 length: 15 residues. CDR3 protein: CASSERVWGIEKLFF. The CDR3, as DNA: TGTGCCAGCAGTGAAAGGGTTTGGGGGATTGAAAAACTGTTTTTT.

J is TRBJ1-1 and V is TRBV11-2; no clear D. The CDR3 length is 17 residues. The germline V and J ends were trimmed by 1 base and 0 bases, with 15 bases remaining between them. Germline V gene data show CDR1 as SGHAT and CDR2 as FQNNGV. The CDR3 nucleotides are TGTGCCAGCAGCTTAGTTCATATAGGACGGGTGAACACTGAAGCTTTCTTT. Amino acids: CASSLVHIGRVNTEAFF.

This clonotype was seen a few times. The rearrangement links TRBV28 to TRBJ2-1; TRBD2 matches at 16 bases. Germline trimming cut 5 bases from V and 9 bases from J; bases unmatched to any gene: 7. There are 16 residues in the CDR3. Germline V lookup: CDR1 MDHEN, CDR2 SYDVKM. The CDR3 region has the DNA TGTGCCAGCAGTCCCGGGACTAGCGGGGGGGCCGTTGAGCAGTTCTTC. This sequence encodes CASSPGTSGGAVEQFF.

The CDR3 loop reads CASSRALTGGGGYQPQHF. In DNA, the CDR3 is TGTGCCAGCAGCCGCGCCCTCACAGGGGGAGGGGGCTATCAGCCCCAGCATTTT. The V and J genes are TRBV4-2 and TRBJ1-5; TRBD1 agrees at 8 bases. CDR1 and CDR2 (germline): LGHNA, YNFKEQ. J lost 5 bases, V lost 4 bases, and 16 bases had no gene match. The length of the CDR3 is 18 residues.

This clonotype was detected many times. The chain recombines TRBV7-2 with TRBJ2-5; D call uncertain. This CDR3 is built from 17 residues. The germline V gene has CDR1 SGHTA and CDR2 FQGNSA. Between the trimmed V and J ends, which lost 1 base and 5 bases, there was a span of 20 bases. The CDR3 protein is CASSLVNGRVFAETQYF. The CDR3 region has the DNA TGTGCCAGCAGCTTAGTGAACGGAAGGGTATTTGCGGAGACCCAGTACTTC. Using reference TRBV7-2 and TRBJ2-5 for the parts outside the CDR3, the full variable domain is GAGVSQSPSNKVTEKGKDVELRCDPISGHTALYWYRQSLGQGLEFLIYFQGNSAPDKSGLPSDRFSAERTGGSVSTLTIQRTQQEDSAVYLCASSLVNGRVFAETQYFGPGTRLLVL.

J is TRBJ2-5 and V is TRBV6-6; 7 nucleotides align to TRBD1. With V trimmed by 2 bases and J by 3 bases, 6 bases remained unmatched. Germline V lookup: CDR1 MNHNY, CDR2 SVGAGI (reference sequence). The CDR3 is 15 residues long. The CDR3 DNA sequence: TGTGCCAGCAGTTACAACAGGGGTAGTAAAGAGACCCAGTACTTC. This translates into CASSYNRGSKETQYF.

Comment on this clonotype: At one boundary the junction diverges from the germline segment, which might be a read error. The chain is built from TRBV7-9 and TRBJ1-2; no clear D. The CDR3 is 15 amino acids. Germline lookup yields CDR1 SEHNR and CDR2 FQNEAQ (reference sequence). CDR3 coding DNA: TGTGCCGGCAGCCCCCCGGGCCGGACCAACTATGGCTACACCTTC. As protein: CAGSPPGRTNYGYTF.